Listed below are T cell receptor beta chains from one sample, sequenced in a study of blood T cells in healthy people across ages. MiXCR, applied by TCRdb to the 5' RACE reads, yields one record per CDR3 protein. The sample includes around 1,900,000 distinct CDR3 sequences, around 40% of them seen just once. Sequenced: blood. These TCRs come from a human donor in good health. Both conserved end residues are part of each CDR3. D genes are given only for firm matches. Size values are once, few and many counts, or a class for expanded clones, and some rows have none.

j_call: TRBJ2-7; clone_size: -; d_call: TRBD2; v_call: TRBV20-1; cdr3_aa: CSVGLAGVYEQYF; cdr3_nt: TGCAGTGTGGGCCTAGCGGGGGTCTACGAGCAGTACTTC
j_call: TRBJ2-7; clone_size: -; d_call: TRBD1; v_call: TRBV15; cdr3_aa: CATSRMDRGHEQYF; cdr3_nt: TGTGCCACCAGCAGAATGGACAGGGGGCATGAGCAGTACTTC
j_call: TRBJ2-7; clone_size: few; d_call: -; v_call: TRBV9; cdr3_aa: CASSGVGVTNLYEQYF; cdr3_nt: TGTGCCAGCAGCGGGGTCGGGGTGACCAACCTCTACGAGCAGTACTTC
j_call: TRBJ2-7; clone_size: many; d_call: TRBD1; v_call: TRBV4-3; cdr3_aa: CASSQDPGTGAYEQYF; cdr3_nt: TGCGCCAGCAGCCAAGATCCCGGGACAGGGGCCTACGAGCAGTACTTC
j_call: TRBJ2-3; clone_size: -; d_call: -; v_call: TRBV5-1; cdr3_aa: CASGEEKNTDTQYF; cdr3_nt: TGCGCCAGCGGCGAGGAGAAGAACACAGATACGCAGTATTTT
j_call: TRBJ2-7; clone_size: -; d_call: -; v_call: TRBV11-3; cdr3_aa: CASSLDQAGFEQYF; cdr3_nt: TGTGCCAGCAGCTTAGATCAAGCGGGTTTCGAGCAGTACTTC
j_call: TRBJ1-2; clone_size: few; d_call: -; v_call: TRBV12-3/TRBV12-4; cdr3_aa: CASSQGWANYGYTF; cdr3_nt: TGTGCCAGTTCACAGGGATGGGCTAACTATGGCTACACCTTC
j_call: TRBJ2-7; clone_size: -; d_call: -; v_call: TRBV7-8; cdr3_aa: CANSYVRDRRGEQYF; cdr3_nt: TGTGCCAACAGCTATGTCCGGGACCGGCGGGGCGAGCAGTACTTC
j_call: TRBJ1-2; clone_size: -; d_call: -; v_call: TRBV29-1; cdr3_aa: CSTEENYGYTF; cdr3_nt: TGCAGCACCGAGGAGAACTATGGCTACACCTTC
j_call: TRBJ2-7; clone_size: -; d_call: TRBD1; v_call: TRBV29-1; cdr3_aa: CSVASPDRGQDEQYF; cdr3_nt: TGCAGCGTAGCTTCTCCAGACAGGGGGCAGGACGAGCAGTACTTC
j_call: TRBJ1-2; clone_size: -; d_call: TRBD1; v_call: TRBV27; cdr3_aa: CASSPLFDREGNYGYTF; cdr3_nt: TGTGCCAGCAGTCCGCTATTCGACAGGGAGGGAAACTATGGCTACACCTTC
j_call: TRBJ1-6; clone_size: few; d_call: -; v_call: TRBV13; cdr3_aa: CASRLGGSYNSPLHF; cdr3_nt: TGTGCCAGCAGGTTAGGGGGTTCCTATAATTCACCCCTCCACTTT
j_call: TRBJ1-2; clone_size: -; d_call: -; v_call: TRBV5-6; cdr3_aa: CASSIDTGAGYTF; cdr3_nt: TGTGCCAGCAGCATAGATACCGGGGCTGGCTACACCTTC
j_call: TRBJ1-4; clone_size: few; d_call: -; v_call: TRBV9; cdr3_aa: CASSAGGDTSEKLFF; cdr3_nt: TGTGCCAGCAGCGCCGGAGGGGACACATCTGAAAAACTGTTTTTT
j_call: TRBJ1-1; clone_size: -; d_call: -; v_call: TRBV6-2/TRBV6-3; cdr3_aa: CASGITGFSEAFF; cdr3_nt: TGTGCCAGCGGAATTACAGGGTTCTCAGAAGCTTTCTTT
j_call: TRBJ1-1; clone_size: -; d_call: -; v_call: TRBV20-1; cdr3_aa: CSAKSPGLSEAFF; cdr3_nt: TGCAGTGCCAAATCCCCAGGGTTGTCTGAAGCTTTCTTT
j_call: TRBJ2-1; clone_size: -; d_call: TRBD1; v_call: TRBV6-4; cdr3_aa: CASSRTGSVDEQFF; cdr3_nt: TGTGCCAGCAGTAGGACAGGGAGTGTCGATGAGCAGTTCTTC
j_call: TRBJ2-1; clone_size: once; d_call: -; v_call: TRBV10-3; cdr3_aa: CAIKRESPYNEQFF; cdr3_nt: TGTGCCATCAAGAGGGAGAGTCCCTACAATGAGCAGTTCTTC
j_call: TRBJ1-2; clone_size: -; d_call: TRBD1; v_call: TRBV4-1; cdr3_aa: CASNHRIITGGGGGYTF; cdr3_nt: TGCGCCAGCAACCACCGAATAATCACAGGGGGAGGCGGTGGCTACACCTTC
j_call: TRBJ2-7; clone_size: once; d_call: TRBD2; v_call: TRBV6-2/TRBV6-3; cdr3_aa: CASSLTSGVREQYF; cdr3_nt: TGTGCCAGCAGTCTGACTAGCGGGGTTCGCGAGCAGTACTTC
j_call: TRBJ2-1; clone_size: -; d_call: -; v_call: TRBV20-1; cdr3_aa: CSARSRGFYNEQFF; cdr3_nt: TGCAGTGCTAGATCAAGGGGGTTCTACAATGAGCAGTTCTTC
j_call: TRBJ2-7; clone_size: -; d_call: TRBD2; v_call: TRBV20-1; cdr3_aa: CSARNPEGGVDYEQYF; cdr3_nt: TGCAGTGCTAGAAACCCCGAGGGAGGGGTGGACTACGAGCAGTACTTC
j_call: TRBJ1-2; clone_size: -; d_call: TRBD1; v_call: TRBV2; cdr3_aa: CASSITGTGNHGYTF; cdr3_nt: TGTGCCAGCAGCATCACCGGGACAGGGAACCATGGCTACACCTTC
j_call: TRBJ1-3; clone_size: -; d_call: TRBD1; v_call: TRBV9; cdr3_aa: CASGLGQGSRTGNTIYF; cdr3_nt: TGTGCCAGCGGTCTGGGACAGGGGTCCCGCACTGGAAACACCATATATTTT
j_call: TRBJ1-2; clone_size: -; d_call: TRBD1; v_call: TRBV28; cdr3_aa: CASSHTARDRDDYGYTF; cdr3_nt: TGTGCCAGCAGTCATACAGCCCGGGACAGGGATGACTATGGCTACACCTTC
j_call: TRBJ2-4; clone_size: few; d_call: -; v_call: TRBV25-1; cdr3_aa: CASSEKGGAKNIQYF; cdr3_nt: TGTGCCAGCAGTGAAAAGGGGGGAGCCAAAAACATTCAGTACTTC
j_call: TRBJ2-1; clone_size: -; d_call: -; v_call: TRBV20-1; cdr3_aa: CSVTAAGQFF; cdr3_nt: TGCAGTGTTACCGCGGCCGGGCAGTTCTTC
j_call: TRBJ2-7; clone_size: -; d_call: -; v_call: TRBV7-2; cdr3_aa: CASTWGLNSYEQYF; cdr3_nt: TGTGCCAGCACATGGGGACTGAACTCCTACGAGCAGTACTTC
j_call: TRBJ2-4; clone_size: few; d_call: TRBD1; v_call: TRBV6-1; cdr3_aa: CASSVGTGTDIQYF; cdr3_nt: TGTGCCAGCAGTGTGGGGACAGGGACTGACATTCAGTACTTC
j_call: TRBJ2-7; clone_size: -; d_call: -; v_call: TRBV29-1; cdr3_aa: CSVDPRGNHEQYF; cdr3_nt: TGCAGCGTTGACCCCCGGGGTAACCACGAGCAGTACTTC
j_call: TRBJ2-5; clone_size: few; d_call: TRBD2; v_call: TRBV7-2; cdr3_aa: CASSPRLAASRTETQYF; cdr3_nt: TGTGCCAGCAGTCCACGACTAGCGGCCTCGAGAACGGAGACCCAGTACTTC
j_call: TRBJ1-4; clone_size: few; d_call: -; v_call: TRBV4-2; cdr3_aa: CASSQVGGFREKLFF; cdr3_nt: TGTGCCAGCAGCCAAGTTGGGGGATTTAGGGAAAAACTGTTTTTT
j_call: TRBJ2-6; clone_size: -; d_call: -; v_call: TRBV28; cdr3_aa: CASSFQDSGANVLTF; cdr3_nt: TGTGCCAGCAGTTTCCAGGACTCTGGGGCCAACGTCCTGACTTTC
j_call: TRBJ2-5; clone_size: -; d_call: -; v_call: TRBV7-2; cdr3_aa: CASSLKISWGETQYF; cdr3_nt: TGTGCCAGCAGCCTTAAAATAAGCTGGGGGGAGACCCAGTACTTC
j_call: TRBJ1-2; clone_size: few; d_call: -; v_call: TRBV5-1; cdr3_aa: CASSWDGTIGVLGYTF; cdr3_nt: TGCGCCAGCAGCTGGGACGGGACTATAGGGGTCCTTGGCTACACCTTC
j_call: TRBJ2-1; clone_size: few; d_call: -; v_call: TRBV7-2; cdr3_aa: CASRPRRNEQFF; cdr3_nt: TGTGCCAGCAGACCTAGACGGAATGAGCAGTTCTTC
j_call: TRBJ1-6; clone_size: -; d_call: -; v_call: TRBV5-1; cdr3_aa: CASSLGRAEPILHF; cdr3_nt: TGCGCCAGCAGCTTGGGGAGGGCCGAGCCTATCCTCCACTTT
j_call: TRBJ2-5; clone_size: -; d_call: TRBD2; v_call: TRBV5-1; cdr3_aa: CARSSLAGGQETQYF; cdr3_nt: TGCGCCCGCAGCTCCCTAGCGGGGGGGCAAGAGACCCAGTACTTC
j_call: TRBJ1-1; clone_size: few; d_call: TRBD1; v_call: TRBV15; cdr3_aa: CATSRFRQGRMNTEAFF; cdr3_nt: TGTGCCACCAGCAGGTTCCGACAGGGCCGCATGAACACTGAAGCTTTCTTT
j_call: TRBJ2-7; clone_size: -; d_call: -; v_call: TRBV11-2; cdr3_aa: CASSLIIHEQYF; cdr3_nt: TGTGCCAGCAGCTTAATCATCCACGAGCAGTACTTC
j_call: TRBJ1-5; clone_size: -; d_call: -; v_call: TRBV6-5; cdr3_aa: CASSPRGNSNQPQHF; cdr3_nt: TGTGCCAGCAGTCCGAGGGGTAATAGCAATCAGCCCCAGCATTTT
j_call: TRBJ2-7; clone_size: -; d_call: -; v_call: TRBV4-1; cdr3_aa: CASSQGRTEDYEQYF; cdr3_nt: TGCGCCAGCAGCCAAGGGAGGACAGAAGACTACGAGCAGTACTTC
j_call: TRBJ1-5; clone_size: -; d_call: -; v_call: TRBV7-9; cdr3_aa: CASSFTGKGEPQHF; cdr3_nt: TGTGCCAGCAGTTTTACAGGGAAAGGAGAGCCCCAGCATTTT
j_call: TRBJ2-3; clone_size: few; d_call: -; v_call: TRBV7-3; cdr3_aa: CASSSQGRTLTDTQYF; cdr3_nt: TGTGCCAGCAGCTCCCAGGGGAGAACCCTCACAGATACGCAGTATTTT
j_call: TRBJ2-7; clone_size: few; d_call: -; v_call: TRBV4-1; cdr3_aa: CASSQGPLLSEQYF; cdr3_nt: TGCGCCAGCAGCCAGGGTCCCCTTCTTTCCGAGCAGTACTTC
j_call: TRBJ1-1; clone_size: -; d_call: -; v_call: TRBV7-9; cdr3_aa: CASSFRTGPGSNTEAFF; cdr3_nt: TGTGCCAGCAGCTTTCGTACAGGACCGGGTTCGAACACTGAAGCTTTCTTT
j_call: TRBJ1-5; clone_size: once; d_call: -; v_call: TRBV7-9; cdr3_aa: CASSLDDNQPRHF; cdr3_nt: TGTGCCAGCAGCCTCGACGACAATCAGCCCCGGCATTTT
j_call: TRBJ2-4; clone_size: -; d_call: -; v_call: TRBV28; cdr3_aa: CASSLPTGGQYF; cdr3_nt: TGTGCCAGCAGTTTACCTACAGGAGGGCAGTACTTC
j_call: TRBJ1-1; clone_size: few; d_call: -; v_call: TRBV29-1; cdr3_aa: CSPRDGLNTEAFF; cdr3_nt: TGCAGCCCCAGGGACGGACTGAACACTGAAGCTTTCTTT
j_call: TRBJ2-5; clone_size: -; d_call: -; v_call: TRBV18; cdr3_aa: CASLSQETQYF; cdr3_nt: TGTGCCAGCTTAAGTCAAGAGACCCAGTACTTC
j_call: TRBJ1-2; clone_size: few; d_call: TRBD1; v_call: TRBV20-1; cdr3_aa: CSAGDRLVYGYTF; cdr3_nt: TGCAGTGCTGGGGACAGGCTGGTCTATGGCTACACCTTC
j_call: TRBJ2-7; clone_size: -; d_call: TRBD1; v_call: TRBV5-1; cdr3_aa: CASSSPPRTGKTYEQYF; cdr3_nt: TGCGCCAGCAGCTCCCCACCCAGGACAGGAAAAACCTACGAGCAGTACTTC
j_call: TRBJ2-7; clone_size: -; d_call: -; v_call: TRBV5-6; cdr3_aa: CASNLLMGEYDEQYF; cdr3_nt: TGTGCCAGCAACTTACTCATGGGCGAGTACGACGAGCAGTACTTC
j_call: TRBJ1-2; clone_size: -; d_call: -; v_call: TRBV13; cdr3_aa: CASQPGLMTKSGYTF; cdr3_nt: TGTGCCAGCCAACCGGGACTCATGACGAAAAGTGGCTACACCTTC
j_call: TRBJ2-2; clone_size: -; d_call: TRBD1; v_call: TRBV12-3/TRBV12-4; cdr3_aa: CASSPTGGTGELFF; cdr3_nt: TGTGCCAGCAGTCCTACAGGGGGCACCGGGGAGCTGTTTTTT
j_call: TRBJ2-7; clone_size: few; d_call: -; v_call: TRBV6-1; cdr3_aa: CASSEGDTRSYEQYF; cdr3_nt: TGTGCCAGCAGTGAAGGGGACACTCGCTCCTACGAGCAGTACTTC
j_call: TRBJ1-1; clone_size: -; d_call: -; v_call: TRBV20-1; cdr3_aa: CSAARVYTEAFF; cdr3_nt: TGCAGCGCCGCGCGGGTGTACACTGAAGCTTTCTTT
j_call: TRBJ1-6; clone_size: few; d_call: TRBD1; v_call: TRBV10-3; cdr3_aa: CASKEEGRGSSPLHF; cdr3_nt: TGTGCCTCTAAGGAGGAGGGCAGGGGGAGTTCACCCCTCCACTTT
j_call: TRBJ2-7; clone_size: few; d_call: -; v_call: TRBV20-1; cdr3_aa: CSASARGGRASYEQYF; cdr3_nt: TGCAGTGCTAGTGCGAGGGGTGGCAGGGCCAGCTACGAGCAGTACTTC